Below are 29 T cell receptor beta chains sequenced from a single sample in a study of T cells in localized non-small cell lung cancer. Assay used: immunoSEQ multiplex PCR; TCRdb lists only in-frame clones, some missing. The sample carries 45,000 to 70,000 clones, roughly 89% recorded once. Sample: peripheral blood, taken before any cancer treatment. The source is a woman aged 40-69 years with stage I lung adenocarcinoma.

This clone was seen a single time. The chain carries TRBV11-3 and TRBJ2-3, with TRBD2 matching 15 bases. This CDR3 has 18 residues. Germline-derived CDR1 and CDR2 are SGHNT and YENEEA. The V and J ends lost 5 bases and 5 bases, in that order; junction bases with no gene match: 11. CDR3: CASSLWTSGGAGGDTQYF. CDR3 DNA: TGTGCCAGCAGCCTTTGGACTAGCGGGGGGGCGGGCGGAGATACGCAGTATTTT.

The chain carries TRBV5-8 and TRBJ1-2; the match to TRBD1 covers 7 bases. This CDR3 has 13 residues. The J segment lost 4 bases and the V segment lost 2 bases, leaving 2 bases of the junction unmatched. Germline CDR1 is SGHTS and CDR2 is YDEGEE. CDR3 nucleotide sequence: TGTGCCAGCAGCTTCGGGACAGTCTATGGCTACACCTTC. It encodes CASSFGTVYGYTF.

J is TRBJ2-1 and V is TRBV14; no firm D call. V lost 0 bases to trimming and J lost 5 bases, with 8 bases between them. The CDR3 runs to 14 residues. Germline V gene sequence: CDR1 SGHDN, CDR2 FVKESK. The CDR3 reads CASSQDIGDNEQFF. Written as DNA, the CDR3 is TGTGCCAGCAGCCAAGATATAGGTGACAATGAGCAGTTCTTC.

Of note for this clone: Mismatch with germline at one junction end may stem from a read error. The rearrangement joins TRBV6-5 to TRBJ1-2, with TRBD1 as a possible D gene (5 bases). Germline V CDR1 and CDR2: MNHEY, SVGAGI. The CDR3 has 12 amino acids. The CDR3 loop is CASSSGRGHRDF. The CDR3 nucleotides are TGTGCCAGCAGTTCGGGGAGGGGCCATAGGGACTTC.

DNA for the CDR3: TGTGCCACCAGCAGAGATCGAACAGGGGCCTACAATGAGCAGTTCTTC. This translates into CATSRDRTGAYNEQFF. This chain links TRBV15 with TRBJ2-1; 7 bases line up with TRBD1. After removal of 0 bases from V and 2 bases from J, the junction contained 4 bases not matched to a gene. There are 16 residues in the CDR3. From germline, CDR1 is LNHNV and CDR2 YYDKDF (reference sequence). Full variable domain (rest looked up from reference TRBV15 and TRBJ2-1): DAMVIQNPRYQVTQFGKPVTLSCSQTLNHNVMYWYQQKSSQAPKLLFHYYDKDFNNEADTPDNFQSRRPNTSFCFLDIRSPGLGDTAMYLCATSRDRTGAYNEQFFGPGTRLTVL.

The chain couples TRBV7-9 to TRBJ2-5; tentatively, D is TRBD1 (6 bases). Germline values: CDR1 SEHNR, CDR2 FQNEAQ (reference sequence). The CDR3 spans 15 residues. V lost 5 bases and J lost 5, with 18 bases in between. In DNA form, the CDR3 reads TGTGCCAGCAGCACCGGGACAAACTACCTGGAGACCCAGTACTTC. Protein product: CASSTGTNYLETQYF.

This clone was counted between two and nine times. The J gene is TRBJ1-6, the V gene TRBV5-6, with D perhaps TRBD1 (6 bases). This CDR3 contains 16 residues. The V end lost 4 bases, the J end lost 8 bases, and 19 bases lay between the germline ends. Germline V CDR1 and CDR2: SGHDT, YYEEEE. The CDR3 spells CASSPGMGGQDSPLHF. In DNA form, the CDR3 reads TGTGCCAGCAGCCCGGGGATGGGGGGGCAAGATTCACCCCTCCACTTT. The full variable domain, rest sourced from reference TRBV5-6 and TRBJ1-6, is DAGVTQSPTHLIKTRGQQVTLRCSPKSGHDTVSWYQQALGQGPQFIFQYYEEEERQRGNFPDRFSGHQFPNYSSELNVNALLLGDSALYLCASSPGMGGQDSPLHFGNGTRLTVT.

J is TRBJ1-1 and V is TRBV12-5; D is unresolved. The CDR3 totals 13 residues. Deletions cut 6 bases from V and 0 bases from J, with 8 bases between. Germline V gives CDR1 LGHNT, CDR2 FRNRAP. The CDR3 reads CASGRGVNTEAFF. Written as DNA, the CDR3 is TGTGCTAGTGGCCGGGGAGTGAACACTGAAGCTTTCTTT.

The V and J genes are TRBV5-1 and TRBJ2-1, with TRBD1 matching over 7 bases. Germline V gives CDR1 SGHRS, CDR2 YFSETQ. The V and J ends lost 0 bases and 10 bases, in that order; junction bases with no gene match: 13. The CDR3 loop spans 16 amino acids. The CDR3 region is CASSLASRGPVGEQFF. The CDR3 nucleotides are TGCGCCAGCAGCTTGGCCTCGAGGGGGCCGGTGGGGGAGCAGTTCTTC.

In its sample, this clone was seen a few times. This rearrangement joins TRBV15 to TRBJ2-1; 9 bases are shared with TRBD2. The germline CDR1 and CDR2 sequences are LNHNV and YYDKDF (reference sequence). The CDR3 has 17 amino acids. The junction had 10 bases not matched to a gene; V was cut back by 0 bases and J by 7 bases. The CDR3 nucleotides are TGTGCCACCAGCAGAGATCGGCGGGGGGGCCTTAGAAATGAGCAGTTCTTC. Translation: CATSRDRRGGLRNEQFF.

This clone was seen only a few times. This sequence joins TRBV2 and TRBJ1-2, with 8 bases identical to TRBD1. CDR1 and CDR2 (germline): SNHLY, FYNNEI. V gave up 11 bases and J gave up 8 bases; unmatched junction bases: 10. The CDR3 extends over 12 amino acids. The CDR3 bases are TGTGCCTCTGGACAGGGTGAGGCGGGCTACACCTTC. This translates into CASGQGEAGYTF.

A word on this clone: Germline and junction disagree at one end, which may indicate a read error. This sequence joins TRBV30 and TRBJ1-5; D is possibly TRBD1 (5 bases). This CDR3 spans 13 amino acids. Germline assignment: CDR1 GTSNPN and CDR2 SVGIG (reference sequence). CDR3 DNA sequence: TGTGCCTGGAGTCGGCAGGGCGATCAGCCCAAGCATTTT. The encoded protein is CAWSRQGDQPKHF.

V usage is TRBV27 and J usage is TRBJ1-5; D remains unclear. The CDR3 is 13 residues long. Looked up from germline, CDR1 is MNHEY and CDR2 is SMNVEV (reference sequence). Trimming stripped 5 bases from V and 4 bases from J, with 9 bases between. CDR3 loop: CASSKRDNQPQHF. In DNA form, the CDR3 reads TGTGCCAGCAGTAAACGGGATAATCAGCCCCAGCATTTT.

By frequency in the sample, this clone is medium-sized. The chain is built from TRBV7-2 and TRBJ2-5; 11 bases match TRBD2. V lost 5 bases, J lost 1 base, and 9 bases stayed unmatched. CDR3 size: 17 residues. Germline CDR1 and CDR2: SGHTA and FQGNSA. CDR3 sequence: CASSTQGTSGSQETQYF. CDR3 coding DNA: TGTGCCAGCAGCACCCAAGGGACTAGCGGAAGCCAAGAGACCCAGTACTTC.

The chain carries TRBV7-2 and TRBJ1-6; weak D call: TRBD1 (6 bases). This CDR3 spans 15 amino acids. V lost 0 bases and J 11 bases, leaving 14 bases between the germline ends. CDR1 and CDR2 (germline): SGHTA, FQGNSA. The CDR3 is CASSLAGQGRAPLHF. The DNA of the CDR3 is TGTGCCAGCAGCTTAGCGGGGCAGGGGAGGGCACCCCTCCACTTT.

V gene TRBV29-1 combines with J gene TRBJ2-2, with 7 bases matching TRBD1. The V gene end was trimmed by 6 bases and the J gene end by 2 bases; junction bases not matched to a gene: 6. From germline, CDR1 is SQVTM and CDR2 ANQGSEA. CDR3 length equals 14 residues. The CDR3, as DNA: TGCAGCGTGGGGCGGACAGGAAACACCGGGGAGCTGTTTTTT. Translated: CSVGRTGNTGELFF.

The chain joins TRBV5-1 to TRBJ2-3; tentative D call: TRBD1 (6 bases). Trimming removed 7 bases at V and 1 base at J, with 16 bases between. Germline V gives CDR1 SGHRS, CDR2 YFSETQ. CDR3 length: 15 amino acids. CDR3 sequence: CASSPEGERTDTQYF. The CDR3 DNA reads as TGCGCCAGCTCCCCCGAGGGGGAGCGCACAGATACGCAGTATTTT.

V usage is TRBV5-1 and J usage is TRBJ2-1, with 11 bases aligning to TRBD2. V gave up 5 bases and J gave up 10 bases; unmatched junction bases: 5. CDR1 and CDR2 (germline): SGHRS, YFSETQ. The CDR3 is made up of 13 amino acids. CDR3 residues: CASRTSGGREQFF. As DNA, the CDR3 is TGCGCCAGCAGAACTAGCGGGGGTAGAGAGCAGTTCTTC.

This chain links TRBV2 with TRBJ2-5; D not resolved. The germline V gene encodes CDR1 SNHLY and CDR2 FYNNEI. The CDR3 is 13 amino acids. Between the trimmed V and J ends, which lost 3 bases and 6 bases, there was a span of 11 bases. The CDR3 loop is CASSEGVGKTQYF. The DNA of the CDR3 is TGTGCCAGCAGTGAGGGCGTAGGGAAGACCCAGTACTTC.

This chain connects TRBV4-3 to TRBJ1-1; D is unresolved. The ends were cut back, 0 bases at V and 11 bases at J, with 13 bases in the middle. The CDR3 totals 13 residues. CDR1 is LGHNA, CDR2 YSLEER, per germline. CDR3 in amino acids: CASSQDIATLAFF. The CDR3 DNA reads TGCGCCAGCAGCCAAGATATAGCAACATTGGCTTTCTTT.

This clone was detected once. This chain uses TRBV7-8 with TRBJ2-2; no reliable D call. Germline-derived CDR1 and CDR2 are SGHVS and FQNEAQ. The V end lost 4 bases, the J end lost 7 bases, and 13 bases lay between the germline ends. The CDR3 runs 14 residues. This CDR3 reads CASSSTTFGGELFF. CDR3 DNA: TGTGCCAGCAGCTCCACCACGTTTGGCGGGGAGCTGTTTTTT.

CDR3 coding DNA: TGTGCCAGCAGCATGTCCCGGTTGACGCAGTACTTC. As protein: CASSMSRLTQYF. The J gene is TRBJ2-7, the V gene TRBV7-8; no clear D gene. Germline V gene data show CDR1 as SGHVS and CDR2 as FQNEAQ. V lost 5 bases, J lost 9 bases, and 14 bases lay in between. CDR3 length: 12 residues.

The J gene is TRBJ2-3, the V gene TRBV30; 9 bases are a match to TRBD2. The V gene's germline CDR1 is GTSNPN and CDR2 SVGIG (reference sequence). With V trimmed by 3 bases and J by 4 bases, 11 bases remained unmatched. This CDR3 is 16 amino acids long. CDR3 sequence reads: CAWRPSGGRPSDTQYF. CDR3 in DNA: TGTGCCTGGAGACCAAGCGGGGGGCGGCCTTCAGATACGCAGTATTTT.

V gene TRBV4-1 combines with J gene TRBJ2-1; 7 bases line up with TRBD1. The CDR3 consists of 15 residues. From germline, CDR1 is MGHRA and CDR2 YSYEKL. Losses at the gene ends were 4 bases for V and 5 bases for J; bases not matched to a gene: 8. The CDR3 loop reads CASSLHRGADNEQFF. The CDR3 DNA reads as TGCGCCAGCAGCCTCCACAGGGGCGCCGACAATGAGCAGTTCTTC.

This clone was seen once. The chain employs TRBV10-3 and TRBJ1-2; TRBD1 matches at 8 bases. The CDR3 length is 16 residues. Germline loops: CDR1 ENHRY, CDR2 SYGVKD. V was pared by 1 base and J by 4 bases, with 8 bases of the junction left unmatched. The CDR3 sequence is CAISELIGQGAYGYTF. CDR3 sequence (DNA): TGTGCCATCAGTGAGTTGATTGGACAGGGAGCCTATGGCTACACCTTC.

The rearrangement joins TRBV5-1 to TRBJ2-3, with TRBD1 matching over 8 bases. V shed 0 bases and J 1 base; nucleotides not matched to a gene: 7. The CDR3 is made up of 17 amino acids. Germline loops: CDR1 SGHRS, CDR2 YFSETQ. For the CDR3, the DNA is TGCGCCAGCAGCTTGGTTGGACAGGGCACGGGCACAGATACGCAGTATTTT. Its protein product is CASSLVGQGTGTDTQYF.

For the CDR3, the DNA is TGTGCCAGCAGCGCAGTCCACTCGAGCTCTGGAAACACCATATATTTT. It yields the protein CASSAVHSSSGNTIYF. This sequence joins TRBV9 and TRBJ1-3; D gene unclear. Between the trimmed V and J ends, which lost 3 bases and 0 bases, there was a span of 13 bases. Germline CDR1 reads SGDLS; CDR2 reads YYNGEE. This CDR3 has 16 amino acids.

This chain links TRBV5-8 with TRBJ1-2; 8 nucleotides agree with TRBD1. V lost 2 bases and J lost 3; bases outside the gene matches: 6. The CDR3 has 15 amino acids. The germline CDR1 and CDR2 sequences are SGHTS and YDEGEE. The CDR3 loop reads CASSFQGAQDYGYTF. The CDR3 nucleotides read TGTGCCAGCAGCTTTCAGGGGGCGCAGGACTATGGCTACACCTTC. The whole variable domain, filled in from reference TRBV5-8 and TRBJ1-2, reads EAGVTQSPTHLIKTRGQQATLRCSPISGHTSVYWYQQALGLGLQFLLWYDEGEERNRGNFPPRFSGRQFPNYSSELNVNALELEDSALYLCASSFQGAQDYGYTFGSGTRLTVV.

This clone has just a few counts. V is TRBV28 and J is TRBJ2-1, with D perhaps matching TRBD1 or TRBD2 (6 bases each). CDR3 size: 14 residues. The germline gives CDR1 MDHEN, CDR2 SYDVKM. V lost 3 bases and J 8 bases, leaving 14 bases between the germline ends. The CDR3 nucleotides read TGTGCCAGCAGTTTGGTGGAGGGGGGTGATGAGCAGTTCTTC. Translated: CASSLVEGGDEQFF.